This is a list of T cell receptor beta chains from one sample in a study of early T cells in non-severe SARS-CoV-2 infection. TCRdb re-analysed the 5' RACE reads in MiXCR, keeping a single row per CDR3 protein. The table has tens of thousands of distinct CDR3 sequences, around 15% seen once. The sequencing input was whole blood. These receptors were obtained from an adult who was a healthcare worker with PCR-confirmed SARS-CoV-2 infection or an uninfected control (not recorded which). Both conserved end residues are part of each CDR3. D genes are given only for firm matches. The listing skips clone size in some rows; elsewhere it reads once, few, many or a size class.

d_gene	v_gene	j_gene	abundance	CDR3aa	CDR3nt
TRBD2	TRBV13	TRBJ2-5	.	CASSLGLAGGFQETQYF	TGTGCCAGCAGCTTAGGACTAGCGGGAGGATTCCAAGAGACCCAGTACTTC
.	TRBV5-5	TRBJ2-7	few	CASSLPDPYEQYF	TGTGCCAGCAGCCTCCCGGACCCCTACGAGCAGTACTTC
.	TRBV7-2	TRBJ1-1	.	CASSWRRNAEAFF	TGTGCCAGCAGCTGGAGGCGGAACGCTGAAGCTTTCTTT
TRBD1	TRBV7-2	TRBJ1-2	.	CASSSYDRGDYGYTF	TGTGCCAGCAGCTCTTACGACAGGGGGGACTATGGCTACACCTTC
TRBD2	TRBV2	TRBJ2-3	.	CASSRLAGGLDTQYF	TGTGCCAGCAGTAGACTAGCGGGAGGTCTAGATACGCAGTATTTT
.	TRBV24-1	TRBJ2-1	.	CATSDFQGRAYNEQFF	TGTGCCACCAGTGATTTCCAGGGCAGGGCCTACAATGAGCAGTTCTTC
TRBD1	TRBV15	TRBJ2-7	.	CATSRGTGGPYEQYF	TGTGCCACCAGCAGAGGAACAGGGGGGCCCTACGAGCAGTACTTC
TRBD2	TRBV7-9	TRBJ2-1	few	CASSTLRGTRDEQFF	TGTGCCAGCAGCACACTACGAGGGACTAGGGATGAGCAGTTCTTC
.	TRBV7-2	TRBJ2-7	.	CASSLASRYEQYF	TGTGCCAGCAGCTTGGCTTCCCGTTACGAGCAGTACTTC
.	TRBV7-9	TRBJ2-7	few	CASSFDGLYQSEQYF	TGTGCCAGCAGTTTCGACGGATTATATCAATCCGAGCAGTACTTC
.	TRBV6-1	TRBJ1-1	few	CASSDWENTEAFF	TGTGCCAGCAGTGATTGGGAGAACACTGAAGCTTTCTTT
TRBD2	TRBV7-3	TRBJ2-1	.	CASSQWTSGRPDEQFF	TGTGCCAGCAGCCAGTGGACTAGCGGGAGACCCGATGAGCAGTTCTTC
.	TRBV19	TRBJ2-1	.	CTTRLSLVSRDEQFF	TGTACCACCCGCCTTAGTCTAGTCTCTCGGGATGAGCAGTTCTTC
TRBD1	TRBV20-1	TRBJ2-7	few	CSARWTGLFEQYF	TGCAGTGCTAGGTGGACAGGGCTATTCGAGCAGTACTTC
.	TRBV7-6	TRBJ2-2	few	CASSLVGAPTGELFF	TGTGCCAGCAGCTTAGTTGGAGCGCCCACCGGGGAGCTGTTTTTT
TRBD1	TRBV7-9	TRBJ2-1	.	CASSLGRDSIDNEQFF	TGTGCCAGCAGCTTAGGCCGGGACAGCATTGACAATGAGCAGTTCTTC
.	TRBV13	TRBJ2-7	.	CASSLYPASQPLSEQYF	TGTGCCAGCAGCTTATATCCGGCTAGCCAGCCCCTTAGCGAGCAGTACTTC
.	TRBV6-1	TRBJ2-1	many	CASIKIQSSSYNEQFF	TGTGCCAGCATCAAAATTCAGAGTAGCTCCTACAATGAGCAGTTCTTC
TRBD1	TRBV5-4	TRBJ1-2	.	CASSQDRGQTYGYTF	TGTGCCAGCAGCCAGGACAGGGGCCAAACTTATGGCTACACCTTC
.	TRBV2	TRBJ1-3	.	CASTTHDRASGNTIYF	TGTGCCAGCACTACCCACGACAGAGCCTCTGGAAACACCATATATTTT
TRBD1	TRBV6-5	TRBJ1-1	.	CASRRDRESSEAFF	TGTGCCAGCAGACGGGACAGGGAGAGTTCTGAAGCTTTCTTT
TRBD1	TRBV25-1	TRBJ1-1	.	CASSESPGQGPGEAFF	TGTGCCAGCAGTGAAAGCCCCGGACAGGGTCCCGGCGAAGCTTTCTTT
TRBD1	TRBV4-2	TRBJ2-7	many	CASSPWTGEGYEQYF	TGTGCCAGCAGCCCCTGGACAGGGGAGGGCTACGAGCAGTACTTC
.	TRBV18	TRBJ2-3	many	CASSPTTRTTQYF	TGTGCCAGCTCACCAACGACTAGGACTACGCAGTATTTT
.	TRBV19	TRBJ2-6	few	CATLDVSGANVLTF	TGTGCCACCCTGGATGTCTCTGGGGCCAACGTCCTGACTTTC
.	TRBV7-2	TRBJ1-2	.	CASSLEGEHYGYTF	TGTGCCAGCAGCCTAGAGGGCGAGCACTATGGCTACACCTTC
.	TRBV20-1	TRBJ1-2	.	CSAREAGIYGYTF	TGCAGTGCTAGAGAAGCAGGGATCTATGGCTACACCTTC
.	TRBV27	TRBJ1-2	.	CASTVPPGAAYGYTF	TGTGCCAGCACCGTTCCCCCGGGGGCAGCCTATGGCTACACCTTC
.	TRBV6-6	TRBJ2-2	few	CASSLAKPVERNTGELFF	TGTGCCAGCAGTTTGGCCAAACCCGTTGAAAGGAACACCGGGGAGCTGTTTTTT
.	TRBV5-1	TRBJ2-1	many	CASSLGNNEQFF	TGCGCCAGCAGCTTGGGGAACAATGAGCAGTTCTTC
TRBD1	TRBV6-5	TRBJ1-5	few	CASSDLTGSNQPQHF	TGTGCCAGCAGTGACCTGACAGGGAGCAATCAGCCCCAGCATTTT
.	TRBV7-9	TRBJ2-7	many	CASSSPGHPWYEQYF	TGTGCCAGCAGCTCGCCGGGACATCCCTGGTACGAGCAGTACTTC
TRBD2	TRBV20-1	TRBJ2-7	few	CSARGRLAGGSSYEQYF	TGCAGTGCTAGAGGGAGACTAGCGGGAGGGTCCTCCTACGAGCAGTACTTC
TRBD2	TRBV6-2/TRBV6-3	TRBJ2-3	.	CASRTGTSGTDTQYF	TGTGCCAGCAGGACCGGGACTAGCGGCACAGATACGCAGTATTTT
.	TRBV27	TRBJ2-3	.	CASRRYRGESLPTQYF	TGTGCCAGCAGACGCTACCGAGGGGAGTCCCTACCTACGCAGTATTTT
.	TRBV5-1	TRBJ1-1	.	CASSPGGRGNTEAFF	TGCGCCAGCAGCCCCGGGGGACGGGGGAACACTGAAGCTTTCTTT
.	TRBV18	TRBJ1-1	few	CASSPPPGYTEAFF	TGTGCCAGCTCACCACCACCCGGCTACACTGAAGCTTTCTTT
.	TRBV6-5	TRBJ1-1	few	CASSYSAGVNTEAFF	TGTGCCAGCAGTTACTCCGCAGGGGTTAACACTGAAGCTTTCTTT
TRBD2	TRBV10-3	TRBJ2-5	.	CAVRLGTSVETQYF	TGTGCCGTAAGACTGGGGACTAGCGTCGAGACCCAGTACTTC
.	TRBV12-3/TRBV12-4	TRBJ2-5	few	CASNPGEVTETQYF	TGTGCCAGCAATCCGGGAGAGGTGACAGAGACCCAGTACTTC
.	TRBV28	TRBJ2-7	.	CASSYDRSYSYEQYF	TGTGCCAGCAGCTACGACAGAAGTTATTCCTACGAGCAGTACTTC
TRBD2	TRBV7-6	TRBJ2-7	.	CASSATSGGAYEQYF	TGTGCCAGCAGCGCCACTAGCGGGGGAGCCTACGAGCAGTACTTC
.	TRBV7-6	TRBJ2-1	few	CASSTTSMTQVSHNEQFF	TGTGCCAGCAGCACCACTAGTATGACACAGGTCAGTCACAATGAGCAGTTCTTC
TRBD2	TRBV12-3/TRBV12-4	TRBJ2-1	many	CASNSGRFKEQFF	TGTGCCAGCAATAGCGGGAGGTTTAAAGAGCAGTTCTTC
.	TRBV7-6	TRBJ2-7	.	CASSPGQYPYEQYF	TGTGCCAGCAGCCCCGGACAGTACCCCTACGAGCAGTACTTC
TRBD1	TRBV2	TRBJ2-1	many	CASSLTGGPRDEQFF	TGTGCCAGCAGTCTCACAGGGGGACCTAGGGATGAGCAGTTCTTC
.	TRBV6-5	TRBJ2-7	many	CASSPGAYEQYF	TGTGCCAGCAGCCCGGGCGCCTACGAGCAGTACTTC
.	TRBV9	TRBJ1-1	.	CASSPPPWTFF	TGTGCCAGCAGCCCCCCCCCGTGGACTTTCTTT
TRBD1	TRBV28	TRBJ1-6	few	CASSVAAGGYNSPLHF	TGTGCCAGCAGTGTGGCGGCAGGGGGATATAATTCACCCCTCCACTTT
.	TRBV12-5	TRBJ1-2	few	CASGSGTPYGYTF	TGTGCTAGTGGTTCCGGGACACCGTATGGCTACACCTTC
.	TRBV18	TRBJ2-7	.	CASSLAPVGEQYF	TGTGCCAGCTCACTCGCCCCCGTCGGCGAGCAGTACTTC
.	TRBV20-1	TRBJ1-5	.	CSARGGQNQPQHF	TGCAGTGCTAGAGGGGGCCAAAATCAGCCCCAGCATTTT